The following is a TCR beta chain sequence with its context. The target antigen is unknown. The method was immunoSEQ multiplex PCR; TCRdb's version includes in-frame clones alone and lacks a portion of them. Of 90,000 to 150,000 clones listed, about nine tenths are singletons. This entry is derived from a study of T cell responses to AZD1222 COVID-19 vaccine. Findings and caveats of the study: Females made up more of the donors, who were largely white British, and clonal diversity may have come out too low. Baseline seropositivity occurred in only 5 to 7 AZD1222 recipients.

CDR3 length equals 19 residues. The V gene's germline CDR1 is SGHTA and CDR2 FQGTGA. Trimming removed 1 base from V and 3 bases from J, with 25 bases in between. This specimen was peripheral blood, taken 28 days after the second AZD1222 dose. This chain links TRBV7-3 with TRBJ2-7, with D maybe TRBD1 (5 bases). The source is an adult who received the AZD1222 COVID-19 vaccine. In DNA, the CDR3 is TGTGCCAGCAGCTTAAAGCTCCCACAGCAGGGCTCACCCGGCTACGAGCAGTACTTC. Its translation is CASSLKLPQQGSPGYEQYF.